The clone carrying this T cell receptor beta chain turned up a few times. Its specificity is not known. The identical CDR3 is also encoded by other nucleotide sequences in the sample. Sequencing used immunoSEQ multiplex PCR; TCRdb keeps in-frame clones, though not all of them. This table has tens of thousands of clones, roughly 74% appearing once. This sample is part of a study of a mutant IDH1 vaccine in newly diagnosed glioma. In the study overall: Vaccines began 4-6 weeks after radiotherapy alone, or with temozolomide cycles.

As to time point: week 5, during vaccination. What each vaccine dose contained was 300 ug of mutant IDH1 20-mer peptide, accompanied by topical imiquimod. The receptor's source is a man aged 35-49 years with glioma. The input for sequencing was PBMCs, taken from a glioma patient whose treatment included an IDH1 peptide vaccine.

The CDR3 coding sequence is TGTGCCAGCAGTGACCGCGGTGGCAATCAGCCCCAGCATTTT. Its translation: CASSDRGGNQPQHF. J is TRBJ1-5 and V is TRBV2, with D uncertain. Germline CDR1 and CDR2: SNHLY and FYNNEI. The CDR3 spans 14 residues. The ends were cut back, 3 bases at V and 2 bases at J, with 8 bases in the middle.